This TCR beta chain was captured in a study of human T cells and chemical hapten exposure. In the study overall: Each patient's scalp received weekly diphenylcyclopropenone throughout the approximately 25-week study.

The time point was: pre-sensitization, week 0. Indicated treatment: therapeutic diphenylcyclopropenone sensitization with weekly scalp DPC. Blood, whole and unfractionated, served as the source for total RNA extraction. V was cut by 0 bases and J by 8 bases, with 17 bases left in between. CDR1 and CDR2 (germline): SGDLS, YYNGEE. The CDR3 is made up of 15 amino acids. The library labeled individual cDNA molecules by adding unique molecular identifiers to them. Per the authors' pipeline: A typical sample had 95,638 TCRs, with roughly 20,000 to 690,600 overall. TCRdb analysed the RACE reads with MiXCR anew, one entry per CDR3 protein. The authors' filters were not applied to this entry. The sample records more than 250,000 distinct CDR3 sequences, roughly 8.9% being singletons.

Sequenced material: whole blood, taken in connection with sensitization to the hapten diphenylcyclopropenone (DPC). The sequence was collected from a woman aged 35 to 49 with alopecia areata. Some clones in this sample may be carry-over from other donors' samples. The gene calls are TRBV9 and TRBJ1-1, with D tentatively TRBD1 (5 bases). The CDR3 reads CASSVDVRGREEAFF. In DNA form, the CDR3 reads TGTGCCAGCAGCGTAGATGTCCGGGGCAGGGAGGAAGCTTTCTTT.